This T cell receptor beta chain was profiled in a study of blood T cell repertoires in COVID-19. V lost 2 bases, J lost 6 bases, and 5 bases stayed unmatched. CDR3 length equals 14 residues. Germline loops: CDR1 SNHLY, CDR2 FYNNEI. The data were produced by immunoSEQ multiplex PCR, yet TCRdb's version contains in-frame clones alone and is incomplete. The sample has under 250,000 clones, about 91% seen once. Sequences were obtained from peripheral blood. This clonotype was obtained from a man aged 25-40 years with acute or convalescent COVID-19. The V gene is TRBV2, the J gene TRBJ2-5; 8 positions match TRBD1. The CDR3 protein is CASSERYRGKTQYF. DNA for the CDR3: TGTGCCAGCAGTGAAAGGTACAGGGGGAAGACCCAGTACTTC.